Listed here is a single T cell receptor beta chain. The CDR3 extends over 15 amino acids. CDR1 is KGHSH, CDR2 LQKENI, per germline. V was pared by 2 bases and J by 2 bases, with 3 bases of the junction left unmatched. The assay was immunoSEQ multiplex PCR, and TCRdb's table has in-frame clones only and misses some. The table has some 6,900 clones, about two thirds seen once. These data come from a study of neoadjuvant anti-PD-1 for oral cavity cancer. This specimen consisted of PBMCs, obtained before nivolumab (anti-PD-1) treatment. The rearrangement joins TRBV18 to TRBJ2-7, with 10 bases aligning to TRBD1. The TCR sequence derives from a person between 35 and 79 years old with oral cavity squamous cell carcinoma. The CDR3 coding sequence is TGTGCCAGCTCACCAGCCGGGACAGGGGCCTACGAGCAGTACTTC. Its protein is CASSPAGTGAYEQYF.